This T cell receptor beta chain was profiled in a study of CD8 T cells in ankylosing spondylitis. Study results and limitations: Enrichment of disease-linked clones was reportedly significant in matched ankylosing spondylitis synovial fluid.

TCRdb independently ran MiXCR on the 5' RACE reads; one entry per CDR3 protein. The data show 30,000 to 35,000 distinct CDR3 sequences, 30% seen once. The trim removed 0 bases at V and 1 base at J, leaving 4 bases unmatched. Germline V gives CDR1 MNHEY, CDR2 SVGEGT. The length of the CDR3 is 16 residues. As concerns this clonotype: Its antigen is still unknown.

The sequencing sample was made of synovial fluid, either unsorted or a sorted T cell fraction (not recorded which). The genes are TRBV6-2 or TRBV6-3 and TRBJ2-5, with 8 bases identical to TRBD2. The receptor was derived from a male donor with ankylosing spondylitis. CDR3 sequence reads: CASSYSSGTSQETQYF. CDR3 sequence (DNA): TGTGCCAGCAGTTACTCATCCGGGACTAGCCAAGAGACCCAGTACTTC.